The rows below give T cell receptor beta chains drawn from one sample of a study of blood T cells in healthy people across ages. Via MiXCR, TCRdb re-called the 5' RACE reads, giving one row per CDR3 protein. The sample records 720,000 or so distinct CDR3 sequences, 40% to 50% being singletons. Sample: blood. Receptor source: a man aged 80 or over in good health. Both conserved end residues are part of each CDR3. A D gene is named only where the DNA matches it firmly. Only some rows state a clone size, as once, few, many or a class for expanded clones.

abundance	d_gene	v_gene	j_gene	CDR3nt	CDR3aa
few	TRBD2	TRBV3-1	TRBJ2-3	TGTGCCAGCAGCCAGTGGGGAAGCGGGAGAGGGAATACGCAGTATTTT	CASSQWGSGRGNTQYF
-	TRBD1	TRBV29-1	TRBJ1-2	TGCAGCTTTGGGACAGGAGCAGGCTATGGCTACACCTTC	CSFGTGAGYGYTF
few	TRBD1	TRBV7-2	TRBJ2-1	TGTGCCAGCAGCTTAGACGGGCGCAGGGGGTACAATGAGCAGTTCTTC	CASSLDGRRGYNEQFF
few	TRBD1	TRBV3-1	TRBJ1-2	TGTGCCAGCAGCCATCCTGGGACAGGGGACTATGGCTACACCTTC	CASSHPGTGDYGYTF
many	TRBD1	TRBV20-1	TRBJ1-4	TGCAGTGCTAGAGCCAGGGACAGGCATGAAAAACTGTTTTTT	CSARARDRHEKLFF
many	-	TRBV7-6	TRBJ2-7	TGTGCCAGCAGCTTAGATCTCGGGGATAACGAGCAGTACTTC	CASSLDLGDNEQYF
-	TRBD1	TRBV20-1	TRBJ2-7	TGCAGTGCTGGGACTCGGAGGACAGGGATGACCTACGAGCAGTACTTC	CSAGTRRTGMTYEQYF
few	-	TRBV27	TRBJ1-2	TGTGCCAGCAAAATCTCCGGGGGCGAGGGCTACACCTTC	CASKISGGEGYTF
-	TRBD1	TRBV20-1	TRBJ2-1	TGCAGTGCTGCTGTCGGACAGGGGGGGAGTGTCAATGAGCAGTTCTTC	CSAAVGQGGSVNEQFF
few	TRBD2	TRBV28	TRBJ2-7	TGTGCCAGCAGTTTAGGTAGCGGGAGGGCCCGCGAGCAGTACTTC	CASSLGSGRAREQYF
-	TRBD1	TRBV6-5	TRBJ2-5	TGTGCCAGCAGTCCATCGACAGGGCGTCGAGAGACCCAGTACTTC	CASSPSTGRRETQYF
-	-	TRBV20-1	TRBJ1-2	TGCAGTGCTCCCCTCCTGGGAGAAGATGGCTACACCTTC	CSAPLLGEDGYTF
-	TRBD2	TRBV28	TRBJ2-1	TGTGCCAGCAGTTTAGGCGGGACTAGCGCCGACAATGAGCAGTTCTTC	CASSLGGTSADNEQFF
-	TRBD2	TRBV20-1	TRBJ2-3	TGCAGTGCTAAAGTGAAGGAAGCTAGCGGAACTTCTAGCACAGATACGCAGTATTTT	CSAKVKEASGTSSTDTQYF
once	-	TRBV6-2/TRBV6-3	TRBJ1-1	TGTGCCAGCAGTTATAGGGCTACTGAAGCTTTCTTT	CASSYRATEAFF
few	-	TRBV6-2/TRBV6-3	TRBJ2-1	TGTGCCAGCAGCCACGACGCCCGTGGGGGTAGTGAGCAGTTCTTC	CASSHDARGGSEQFF
-	-	TRBV3-1	TRBJ2-1	TGTGCCAGCAGCCCCCGGGACTTCACGCACTGGAGCTCCTACAATGAGCAGTTCTTC	CASSPRDFTHWSSYNEQFF
-	-	TRBV7-2	TRBJ2-4	TGTGCCAGCAGCTTAGTCCGAACAGGAGGCGAAAACATTCAGTACTTC	CASSLVRTGGENIQYF
-	-	TRBV4-2	TRBJ2-1	TGTGCCAGCAGCCAAGGTGGGACACCCGGGGGGAATGAGCAGTTCTTC	CASSQGGTPGGNEQFF
-	-	TRBV20-1	TRBJ2-1	TGCAGTGCCACTCACGACAGACACAATGAGCAGTTCTTC	CSATHDRHNEQFF
-	-	TRBV7-9	TRBJ1-3	TGTGCCAGCAGCTTAGTCGCAGGGAGCTCTGGAAACACCATATATTTT	CASSLVAGSSGNTIYF
many	TRBD1	TRBV4-3	TRBJ2-2	TGCGCCAGCAGCCAGGACACCGGGACAGGGTCTTCCGGGGAGCTGTTTTTT	CASSQDTGTGSSGELFF
few	-	TRBV3-1	TRBJ1-2	TGTGCCAGCAGCCCCTTTGACGAGGGGAATGGCTACACCTTC	CASSPFDEGNGYTF
few	TRBD2	TRBV7-7	TRBJ2-7	TGTGCCAGCAGGACGGGACTAGCGGGCCCCTACGAGCAGTACTTC	CASRTGLAGPYEQYF
-	-	TRBV20-1	TRBJ2-1	TGCAGTGCTAGATCCCCGGGCCCAGCGGGTGAGCAGTTCTTC	CSARSPGPAGEQFF
-	-	TRBV18	TRBJ2-7	TGTGCCAGCTCAAAGGGCGGGGGCTACAATGAGCAGTACTTC	CASSKGGGYNEQYF
-	-	TRBV14	TRBJ2-3	TGTGCCAGCAGTCTCACGAGGCCCACAGATACGCAGTATTTT	CASSLTRPTDTQYF
-	-	TRBV20-1	TRBJ1-1	TGCAGTGCTAGAACAGGGTGGGTGAACACTGAAGCTTTCTTT	CSARTGWVNTEAFF
-	-	TRBV6-7	TRBJ2-3	TGTGCCAGCAGACAGGAAGGTCTTAGGTCCGATACGCAGTATTTT	CASRQEGLRSDTQYF
-	TRBD1	TRBV20-1	TRBJ2-7	TGCAGTGCCGCCGGGACAGCCCTCTCCTACGAGCAGTACTTC	CSAAGTALSYEQYF
-	-	TRBV28	TRBJ1-2	TGTGCCAGCAGACAGGGATACAACTATGGCTACACCTTC	CASRQGYNYGYTF
-	-	TRBV27	TRBJ2-2	TGTGCCAGCACCGAACAGGGTTTAAGCACCGGGGAGCTGTTTTTT	CASTEQGLSTGELFF
-	-	TRBV4-1	TRBJ2-3	TGCGCCAGCAGCCGAAACACCGCAGATACGCAGTATTTT	CASSRNTADTQYF
-	-	TRBV10-3	TRBJ2-3	TGTGCCATCAGCCTTGACCGGTACACAGATACGCAGTATTTT	CAISLDRYTDTQYF
-	TRBD1	TRBV14	TRBJ1-2	TGTGCCAGCAGCCCTCTCGGGACAGCGTCCTTGTATGGCTACACCTTC	CASSPLGTASLYGYTF
-	TRBD1	TRBV5-6	TRBJ2-7	TGTGCCAGCAGCTTGGTGGGGGACAGGGGGTACTACGAGCAGTACTTC	CASSLVGDRGYYEQYF
few	-	TRBV4-3	TRBJ1-4	TGCGCCAGCAGCCAAGAGGGGGCAACTAATGAAAAACTGTTTTTT	CASSQEGATNEKLFF
many	-	TRBV28	TRBJ2-3	TGTGCCAGCAGCCCTACCCTTCTCACAGATACGCAGTATTTT	CASSPTLLTDTQYF
-	TRBD2	TRBV6-1	TRBJ2-7	TGTGCCAGCAGTGACGCGGGAGGATTCATCAATGAGCAGTACTTC	CASSDAGGFINEQYF
-	-	TRBV7-9	TRBJ1-4	TGTGCCAGCAGCTTATTAGAAAAACTGTTTTTT	CASSLLEKLFF
-	TRBD1	TRBV25-1	TRBJ1-1	TGTGCCAGCAGTCCGGGACAGGGGGCAGGGGGCACTGAAGCTTTCTTT	CASSPGQGAGGTEAFF
-	-	TRBV29-1	TRBJ2-2	TGCAGCGTTCTAAAGTCAGGGCGGAGCACCGGGGAGCTGTTTTTT	CSVLKSGRSTGELFF
-	-	TRBV19	TRBJ2-3	TGTGCCAGTAGTATCGGGTACAGGGACACAGATACGCAGTATTTT	CASSIGYRDTDTQYF
-	-	TRBV20-1	TRBJ2-7	TGCAGTGCCCCCAGCCAGGGGGCGGGAGGGCCGCGATACGAGCAGTACTTC	CSAPSQGAGGPRYEQYF
-	-	TRBV6-6	TRBJ1-2	TGTGCCGGCAGTTACCAGGGATCCTATGGCTACACCTTC	CAGSYQGSYGYTF